This TCR beta chain emerged from a study of blood T cell repertoires in COVID-19. Assay: immunoSEQ multiplex PCR; the TCRdb copy retains only in-frame clones and omits some. This table has about 260,000 clones, approximately 89% appearing once. The CDR3 is 17 amino acids. Germline V CDR1 and CDR2: SGHKS, YYEKEE (reference sequence). V was pared by 4 bases and J by 0 bases, with 18 bases between. This rearrangement joins TRBV5-5 to TRBJ2-3; D is possibly TRBD1 (6 bases). This TCR derives from a man aged 40-49 years who had been exposed to COVID-19. Specimen: PBMCs or T cells enriched from blood (not recorded which). CDR3 protein: CASSHPKGVSSTDTQYF. For the CDR3, the DNA is TGTGCCAGCAGCCACCCGAAGGGGGTATCAAGCACAGATACGCAGTATTTT.